This T cell receptor beta chain emerged from a study of early T cells in non-severe SARS-CoV-2 infection. Separate cDNA molecules each had unique molecular identifiers attached to them. TCRdb re-analysed the 5' RACE reads in MiXCR, keeping a single row per CDR3 protein. The profile covers around 99,000 distinct CDR3 sequences, with roughly 15% appearing a single time and 5% to 5.5% taken by the ten largest. J lost 2 bases, V lost 4 bases, and 1 base had no gene match. From germline, CDR1 is SGHAT and CDR2 FQNNGV. This CDR3 is 13 amino acids long. The specimen comprised whole blood, sampled at baseline. The V call is TRBV11-2, the J call TRBJ2-5; 7 positions match TRBD1. The receptor was derived from an adult who was a healthcare worker with PCR-confirmed SARS-CoV-2 infection or an uninfected control (not recorded which). The CDR3 region is CASSWGQQETQYF. In DNA form, the CDR3 reads TGTGCCAGCAGCTGGGGACAGCAAGAGACCCAGTACTTC.